A selection of T cell receptor beta chains follows, all from one sample in a study of response to subunit inactivated influenza vaccine. MiXCR was run by TCRdb on the RT-PCR reads, yielding one entry per CDR3 protein. The sample contains about 650,000 distinct CDR3 sequences, about 15% of which appear only once. The sequences come from PBMCs from blood, collected roughly 13 days after vaccination. The receptor set was obtained from a man between 45 and 60 years old who received an inactivated influenza vaccine. Both conserved end residues are part of each CDR3. The order of the fields is CDR3 length, V gene, J gene, D gene, clone size, CDR3 protein, CDR3 DNA. A D gene is named only where the DNA matches it firmly. A row's size may be missing; if present it is once, few, many or a size class.

16	TRBV27	TRBJ2-1	TRBD2	NA	CASSFSGEISYNEQFF	TGTGCCAGCAGTTTTAGCGGGGAGATCTCCTACAATGAGCAGTTCTTC
13	TRBV20-1	TRBJ2-3	NA	NA	CSASRTHTDTQYF	TGCAGTGCTAGTCGGACCCACACAGATACGCAGTATTTT
14	TRBV20-1	TRBJ2-7	TRBD1	many	CSAPRQGHSYEQYF	TGCAGTGCCCCTCGACAGGGCCATTCCTACGAGCAGTACTTC
14	TRBV6-2/TRBV6-3	TRBJ2-5	TRBD2	NA	CAISGLAGQETQYF	TGTGCCATCAGCGGACTAGCGGGACAAGAGACCCAGTACTTC
11	TRBV29-1	TRBJ2-1	NA	NA	CSVGAVNEQFF	TGCAGCGTTGGGGCGGTTAATGAGCAGTTCTTC
16	TRBV4-3	TRBJ2-5	TRBD2	NA	CASSWSGTSGGETQYF	TGCGCCAGCAGTTGGTCGGGGACTAGCGGGGGGGAGACCCAGTACTTC
14	TRBV4-1	TRBJ2-7	TRBD1	few	CASSPWTGGDEQYF	TGCGCCAGCAGCCCCTGGACAGGGGGCGACGAGCAGTACTTC
14	TRBV14	TRBJ2-3	TRBD1	NA	CASSHKQGTDTQYF	TGTGCCAGCAGCCACAAACAGGGGACAGATACGCAGTATTTT
14	TRBV29-1	TRBJ2-3	NA	once	CSGREGGRRHTQYF	TGCAGCGGCAGGGAGGGGGGGAGGCGCCATACGCAGTATTTT
12	TRBV6-1	TRBJ1-2	NA	few	CASSEETYGYTF	TGTGCCAGCAGTGAAGAAACCTATGGCTACACCTTC
15	TRBV19	TRBJ2-2	NA	NA	CASMLLTGSTGELFF	TGTGCCAGTATGCTACTGACGGGGAGCACCGGGGAGCTGTTTTTT
12	TRBV20-1	TRBJ2-1	NA	NA	CSGGSSYNEQFF	TGCAGTGGGGGGAGTTCCTACAATGAGCAGTTCTTC
12	TRBV5-1	TRBJ2-1	NA	few	CASSTSLDLWFF	TGCGCCAGCAGCACTAGCTTAGACCTTTGGTTCTTC
16	TRBV7-9	TRBJ2-5	TRBD2	few	CASSLGRTRRTETQYF	TGTGCCAGCAGCTTAGGGCGGACTAGGAGGACAGAGACCCAGTACTTC
14	TRBV28	TRBJ2-7	NA	NA	CASSSSGLSWEQYF	TGTGCCAGCAGTTCGAGTGGACTTTCGTGGGAGCAGTACTTC
14	TRBV5-5	TRBJ2-7	NA	many	CASTLGGRAYEQYF	TGTGCCAGCACCCTTGGGGGCAGGGCCTACGAGCAGTACTTC
13	TRBV20-1	TRBJ1-2	NA	few	CSAREGAKVGYTF	TGCAGTGCTAGAGAGGGGGCTAAGGTGGGCTACACCTTC
15	TRBV5-1	TRBJ2-1	NA	NA	CASSLGDLTYNEQFF	TGCGCCAGCAGCTTAGGGGACTTAACCTACAATGAGCAGTTCTTC
15	TRBV28	TRBJ2-2	TRBD1	NA	CATDKEGAGTGELFF	TGTGCCACCGATAAAGAGGGGGCGGGCACCGGGGAGCTGTTTTTT
14	TRBV6-2/TRBV6-3	TRBJ2-7	TRBD2	NA	CASGTSGRTNEQYF	TGTGCCAGCGGGACTAGCGGGAGGACAAACGAGCAGTACTTC
13	TRBV18	TRBJ1-2	NA	few	CASSPGRAHGYTF	TGTGCCAGCTCACCGGGCAGGGCGCATGGCTACACCTTC
16	TRBV7-2	TRBJ2-5	TRBD2	few	CASSLARASGDITQYF	TGTGCCAGCAGCTTAGCGCGGGCTAGCGGGGACATAACCCAGTACTTC
15	TRBV6-1	TRBJ1-6	TRBD1	few	CASRGGGGYNSPLHF	TGTGCCAGCAGAGGGGGCGGGGGGTATAATTCACCCCTCCACTTT
14	TRBV28	TRBJ1-2	NA	NA	CASTVGTRPWGYTF	TGTGCCAGCACCGTCGGGACTCGCCCCTGGGGCTACACCTTC
14	TRBV15	TRBJ1-2	NA	few	CATSREDQGAGYTF	TGTGCCACCAGCAGAGAAGACCAGGGTGCGGGCTACACCTTC
13	TRBV20-1	TRBJ1-6	NA	few	CSARAGHLSPLHF	TGCAGTGCTAGAGCCGGACATCTTTCACCCCTCCACTTT
18	TRBV3-1	TRBJ2-3	TRBD2	NA	CASSQEVVAGSFGDTQYF	TGTGCCAGCAGCCAAGAGGTGGTAGCGGGAAGTTTTGGAGATACGCAGTATTTT
19	TRBV5-1	TRBJ2-1	TRBD2	many	CASSVGVRGGGRSYNEQFF	TGCGCCAGCAGCGTCGGGGTGAGAGGCGGGGGGCGATCCTACAATGAGCAGTTCTTC
15	TRBV4-2	TRBJ2-2	NA	NA	CASTRSLKYDGELFF	TGTGCCAGCACCCGGAGTTTGAAGTACGACGGGGAGCTGTTTTTT
16	TRBV27	TRBJ2-1	NA	NA	CASSWRETDYYNEQFF	TGTGCCAGCAGTTGGAGGGAGACAGATTATTACAATGAGCAGTTCTTC
16	TRBV28	TRBJ2-4	TRBD1	few	CASSLLPGQGPNQASF	TGTGCCAGCAGTTTACTCCCGGGACAGGGGCCCAACCAAGCTAGCTTC
14	TRBV20-1	TRBJ1-5	TRBD1	NA	CSARFGQGNQPQHF	TGCAGTGCTAGATTTGGACAGGGGAATCAGCCCCAGCATTTT
15	TRBV4-3	TRBJ1-2	NA	once	CASSLTRTASCGYTF	TGCGCCAGCAGCCTGACCCGGACCGCCAGTTGTGGCTACACCTTC
15	TRBV5-1	TRBJ2-3	NA	few	CASSQGGGGTDTQYF	TGCGCCAGCAGCCAAGGAGGGGGAGGCACAGATACGCAGTATTTT
19	TRBV4-2	TRBJ2-1	TRBD2	few	CASSQVGASGAFPYNEQFF	TGTGCCAGCAGCCAAGTTGGGGCTAGCGGGGCCTTTCCCTACAATGAGCAGTTCTTC
17	TRBV27	TRBJ1-6	NA	NA	CASSLWAGRSGNSPLHF	TGTGCCAGCAGTTTATGGGCCGGGAGAAGTGGTAATTCACCCCTCCACTTT
15	TRBV5-5	TRBJ1-1	NA	NA	CASSLVLGVNTEAFF	TGTGCCAGCAGCTTGGTTCTGGGGGTGAACACTGAAGCTTTCTTT
15	TRBV7-2	TRBJ2-3	NA	few	CASSSQEHRLHTQYF	TGTGCCAGCAGCTCCCAAGAACACCGACTCCATACGCAGTATTTT
14	TRBV12-5	TRBJ1-2	NA	NA	CASGLADGNYGYTF	TGTGCTAGTGGTTTGGCTGACGGAAACTATGGCTACACCTTC
13	TRBV6-2/TRBV6-3	TRBJ1-2	TRBD1	few	CASSHPQGEGYTF	TGTGCCAGCAGTCACCCACAGGGGGAAGGCTACACCTTC
13	TRBV6-2/TRBV6-3	TRBJ1-1	NA	NA	CASSYRGFTEAFF	TGTGCCAGCAGTTATCGGGGGTTCACTGAAGCTTTCTTT